The 10 T cell receptor beta chains listed next were all sequenced from one sample in a study of identical twins. TCRdb re-analysed the 5' RACE reads in MiXCR, keeping a single row per CDR3 protein. The repertoire holds around 680,000 distinct CDR3 sequences, with more than 6.5% as singletons. These same records also appear under a second study, on yellow fever vaccine responses in identical twins.

Sequencing used PBMCs. The source is a woman aged 18-30 years in good health.

This chain connects TRBV20-1 to TRBJ2-5, with D maybe TRBD2 (6 bases). This CDR3 region has 14 residues. The V end was cut by 3 bases, the J end by 3 bases, with 14 bases between. Germline V lookup: CDR1 DFQATT, CDR2 SNEGSKA (reference sequence). The CDR3 DNA is TGCAGTGCTAGGAAAAGGGGACTTAAAGAGACCCAGTACTTC. Translation gives CSARKRGLKETQYF.

Ten or more counts support this clonotype. This chain's CDR3 is CASSLNQQVPGANVLTF. In DNA, the CDR3 is TGTGCCAGCAGTTTAAATCAACAGGTTCCTGGGGCCAACGTCCTGACTTTC. The rearrangement links TRBV12-3 or TRBV12-4 to TRBJ2-6; maybe TRBD1 (5 bases). V was trimmed by 2 bases and J by 2 bases, leaving 13 bases between them. CDR3 size: 17 residues.

This clonotype appeared a few times. J is TRBJ2-1 and V is TRBV9, with D maybe TRBD2 (6 bases). Germline V lookup: CDR1 SGDLS, CDR2 YYNGEE. With 3 bases removed from V and 8 bases from J, the gap between germline ends came to 18 bases. This CDR3 has 15 residues. The CDR3 region is CASSGRGGSGDEQFF. As DNA, the CDR3 is TGTGCCAGCAGCGGGCGGGGCGGCAGTGGCGATGAGCAGTTCTTC.

This clonotype was found a few times. The rearrangement uses TRBV7-8 and TRBJ2-6; unclear D gene. From germline, CDR1 is SGHVS and CDR2 FQNEAQ. The CDR3 is made up of 17 amino acids. Trimming stripped 2 bases from V and 0 bases from J, with 11 bases between. As DNA, the CDR3 is TGTGCCAGCAGCTTAAAAGTTAGGAGCTCTGGGGCCAACGTCCTGACTTTC. Its translation is CASSLKVRSSGANVLTF.

This clonotype was seen ten or more times. V usage is TRBV6-2 or TRBV6-3 and J usage is TRBJ2-1, with 10 bases matching TRBD2. J lost 6 bases, V lost 6 bases, and 5 bases had no gene match. The CDR3 loop spans 14 amino acids. Germline V gene lookup returns CDR1 MNHEY and CDR2 SVGEGT. CDR3 nucleotides: TGTGCCAGCAGGCTAGCGGGAGCGGGCAATGAGCAGTTCTTC. Amino acid sequence: CASRLAGAGNEQFF.

The V and J genes are TRBV10-3 and TRBJ1-2; 8 bases agree with TRBD1. V lost 7 bases and J lost 8; bases outside the gene matches: 12. CDR1 and CDR2 (germline): ENHRY, SYGVKD. The CDR3 contains 14 residues. CDR3 residues: CAITRTGPDGGYTF. The CDR3, as DNA: TGTGCCATCACCCGGACAGGGCCCGACGGGGGCTACACCTTC.

The chain couples TRBV4-1 to TRBJ2-1; D is ambiguous. Trimming removed 1 base at V and 2 bases at J, with 9 bases between. This CDR3 contains 15 residues. Germline V gene data show CDR1 as MGHRA and CDR2 as YSYEKL. Here the CDR3 DNA reads TGCGCCAGCAGCCAAGTAACTTCCACCTACAATGAGCAGTTCTTC. Translating gives CASSQVTSTYNEQFF.

The chain couples TRBV29-1 to TRBJ2-1; 16 nucleotides align to TRBD2. The CDR3 consists of 17 residues. V lost 4 bases, J lost 6 bases, and 9 bases stayed unmatched. Germline CDR1 SQVTM, CDR2 ANQGSEA. CDR3 in amino acids: CSVGDRGLAGGRNEQFF. The CDR3, as DNA: TGCAGCGTTGGGGACAGGGGACTAGCGGGAGGGCGCAATGAGCAGTTCTTC.

This clonotype has just a few counts. The chain couples TRBV11-2 to TRBJ2-7, with D hard to call. This CDR3 is 13 amino acids long. V was pared by 1 base and J by 3 bases, with 7 bases between. Germline loops: CDR1 SGHAT, CDR2 FQNNGV. This CDR3 is CASSLVAFYEQYF. CDR3 DNA: TGTGCCAGCAGCTTAGTCGCTTTCTACGAGCAGTACTTC. The full variable domain, rest sourced from reference TRBV11-2 and TRBJ2-7, is EAGVAQSPRYKIIEKRQSVAFWCNPISGHATLYWYQQILGQGPKLLIQFQNNGVVDDSQLPKDRFSAERLKGVDSTLKIQPAKLEDSAVYLCASSLVAFYEQYFGPGTRLTVT.

This chain connects TRBV7-8 to TRBJ2-6; D remains ambiguous. Germline CDR1 SGHVS, CDR2 FQNEAQ. This CDR3 has 19 residues. V shed 2 bases and J shed 0 bases, with 17 bases lying between them. The CDR3 loop reads CASSLLKGAGSSGANVLTF. The CDR3 bases are TGTGCCAGCAGCTTATTGAAGGGCGCAGGAAGCTCTGGGGCCAACGTCCTGACTTTC.